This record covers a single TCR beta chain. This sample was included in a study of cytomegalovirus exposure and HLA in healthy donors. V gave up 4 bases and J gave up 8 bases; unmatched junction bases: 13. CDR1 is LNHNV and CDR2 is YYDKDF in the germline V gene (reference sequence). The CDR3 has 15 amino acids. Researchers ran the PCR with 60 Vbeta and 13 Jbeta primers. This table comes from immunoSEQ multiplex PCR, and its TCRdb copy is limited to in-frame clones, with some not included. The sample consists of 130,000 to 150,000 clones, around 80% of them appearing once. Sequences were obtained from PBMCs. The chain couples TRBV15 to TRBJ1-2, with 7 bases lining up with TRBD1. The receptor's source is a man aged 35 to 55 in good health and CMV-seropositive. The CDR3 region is CATSKSGQVQWGYTF. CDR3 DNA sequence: TGTGCCACCAGCAAAAGCGGACAGGTCCAATGGGGCTACACCTTC.